The 18 T cell receptor beta chains below all came from one sample that was sequenced in a study of blood T cell repertoires in COVID-19. Profiling relied on immunoSEQ multiplex PCR, and the TCRdb table lists in-frame clones only, not all of them. Here the sample spans roughly 150,000 clones, around 88% being singletons. Sequencing was carried out using peripheral blood. All receptors come from a human donor in a cohort sampled during active COVID-19.

This rearrangement joins TRBV11-1 to TRBJ1-1, with D maybe TRBD1 (6 bases). V gave up 4 bases and J gave up 2 bases, with 11 bases separating them. The CDR3 length is 14 residues. Germline loops: CDR1 SGHAT, CDR2 FQDESV (reference sequence). This chain's CDR3 is CASSSDRSNTEAFF. DNA for the CDR3: TGTGCCAGCAGCTCCGACAGGTCTAACACTGAAGCTTTCTTT.

This clone was seen once. The chain uses TRBV6-2 or TRBV6-3 and TRBJ2-3; 7 positions match TRBD1. The germline V gene has CDR1 MNHEY and CDR2 SVGEGT. V dropped 3 bases and J dropped 2; count of bases not matched to a gene: 5. The CDR3 covers 15 residues. CDR3 sequence reads: CASSYEGGHTDTQYF. The CDR3 DNA reads as TGTGCCAGCAGTTATGAAGGGGGCCACACAGATACGCAGTATTTT.

This chain joins TRBV6-1 and TRBJ1-5, with D possibly TRBD1 on 5 matching bases. Trimming pared 3 bases from V and 6 bases from J, leaving 15 bases between. The CDR3 length is 15 residues. Germline V lookup: CDR1 MNHNS, CDR2 SASEGT. The CDR3 loop reads CASSDPGVRSQPQHF. DNA of the CDR3: TGTGCCAGCAGTGATCCGGGGGTACGAAGTCAGCCCCAGCATTTT.

V gene TRBV4-3 combines with J gene TRBJ2-3; possibly TRBD2 for D (7 bases). The CDR3 covers 15 residues. Germline CDR1 is LGHNA and CDR2 is YSLEER. V lost 1 base, J lost 5 bases, and 13 bases lay in between. The CDR3 nucleotides are TGCGCCAGCAGCCAAGTGGGGGGGCCGGGAGATACGCAGTATTTT. It translates to CASSQVGGPGDTQYF.

The V call is TRBV7-6, the J call TRBJ2-1; 8 bases match TRBD2. CDR3 size: 15 residues. V shed 2 bases and J 7 bases; nucleotides not matched to a gene: 7. CDR1 SGHVS and CDR2 FNYEAQ come from the germline V gene. CDR3 loop: CASSLSGGPLNEQFF. DNA of the CDR3: TGTGCCAGCAGCTTATCGGGAGGGCCTCTAAATGAGCAGTTCTTC.

In regard to this clone: Other DNA variants within this sample encode the same CDR3. The rearrangement joins TRBV27 to TRBJ2-2; tentatively, D is TRBD1 (6 bases). Trimming removed 3 bases from V and 2 bases from J, with 10 bases in between. Germline V CDR1 and CDR2: MNHEY, SMNVEV (reference sequence). This CDR3 has 15 residues. DNA for the CDR3: TGTGCCAGCAGTTTGTCGGGACACAACACCGGGGAGCTGTTTTTT. The encoded protein is CASSLSGHNTGELFF.

This clone was counted a single time. The chain employs TRBV30 and TRBJ2-7, with a possible D match to TRBD1 (6 bases). Per germline, CDR1 GTSNPN and CDR2 SVGIG (reference sequence). Trimming took 5 bases from V and 0 from J, leaving 8 bases between them. CDR3 size: 12 residues. This CDR3 is CAWGGISYEQYF. For the CDR3, the DNA is TGTGCCTGGGGGGGCATCTCCTACGAGCAGTACTTC.

The J gene is TRBJ1-5, the V gene TRBV5-5; 10 bases agree with TRBD1. V gave up 5 bases and J gave up 5 bases; unmatched junction bases: 4. Germline V CDR1 and CDR2: SGHKS, YYEKEE (reference sequence). The CDR3 is made up of 14 amino acids. Here the CDR3 DNA reads TGTGCCAGCAGTCAGGACAGGGGGGATCAGCCCCAGCATTTT. This gives the protein CASSQDRGDQPQHF.

This rearrangement joins TRBV10-3 to TRBJ1-1; 10 bases agree with TRBD1. The V gene's germline CDR1 is ENHRY and CDR2 SYGVKD. The CDR3 runs to 12 residues. V dropped 5 bases and J dropped 10; count of bases not matched to a gene: 4. CDR3 amino acids: CAISRQGAGAFF. Written as DNA, the CDR3 is TGTGCCATCAGTCGACAGGGGGCAGGAGCTTTCTTT.

The rearrangement joins TRBV9 to TRBJ1-5, with D possibly matching TRBD1 (5 bases). CDR1 SGDLS and CDR2 YYNGEE come from the germline V gene. Deletions cut 0 bases from V and 11 bases from J, with 18 bases between. The CDR3 consists of 15 residues. Here the CDR3 reads CASSVDPQGPWAQHF. The CDR3 bases are TGTGCCAGCAGCGTAGACCCTCAGGGCCCCTGGGCCCAGCATTTT.

The rearrangement joins TRBV28 to TRBJ1-1, with a weak D call TRBD1 (6 bases). Trimming took 5 bases from V and 2 from J, leaving 12 bases between them. The CDR3 runs to 14 residues. Germline-derived CDR1 and CDR2 are MDHEN and SYDVKM. CDR3 amino acids: CASSIGQFNTEAFF. For the CDR3, the DNA is TGTGCCAGCAGTATAGGACAGTTTAACACTGAAGCTTTCTTT.

The V gene is TRBV4-2, the J gene TRBJ2-1; tentative D call: TRBD1 (5 bases). This CDR3 spans 16 amino acids. The germline gives CDR1 LGHNA, CDR2 YNFKEQ. The ends were cut back, 0 bases at V and 8 bases at J, with 17 bases in the middle. This CDR3 is CASSQDVGQGDDEQFF. The DNA for the CDR3 is TGTGCCAGCAGCCAAGACGTTGGGCAGGGCGACGATGAGCAGTTCTTC.

The chain recombines TRBV3-1 (or the pseudogene TRBV3-2) with TRBJ1-6; D might be TRBD1 (5 bases). V shed 4 bases and J shed 8 bases, with 18 bases lying between them. CDR1 LGHDT and CDR2 YNNKEL come from the germline V gene (reference sequence). The CDR3 runs to 16 residues. The CDR3 coding sequence is TGTGCCAGCAGCCCCTCTGTTGGCAGGGTGTATTCACCCCTCCACTTT. Its protein product is CASSPSVGRVYSPLHF.

This clone was seen more than once but under ten times. The chain carries TRBV11-3 and TRBJ2-2; TRBD2 aligns across 8 bases. Germline loops: CDR1 SGHNT, CDR2 YENEEA. With V trimmed by 5 bases and J by 5 bases, 10 bases remained unmatched. The CDR3 has 16 amino acids. This CDR3 reads CASSPSSGSLTGELFF. CDR3 nucleotides: TGTGCCAGCAGCCCCTCGAGCGGGAGTTTAACCGGGGAGCTGTTTTTT. The whole variable domain, filled in from reference TRBV11-3 and TRBJ2-2, reads EAGVVQSPRYKIIEKKQPVAFWCNPISGHNTLYWYLQNLGQGPELLIRYENEEAVDDSQLPKDRFSAERLKGVDSTLKIQPAELGDSAVYLCASSPSSGSLTGELFFGEGSRLTVL.

The chain employs TRBV7-9 and TRBJ2-2; 8 positions match TRBD1. The junction had 16 bases not matched to a gene; V was cut back by 3 bases and J by 4 bases. The CDR3 runs 19 residues. Germline CDR1 is SEHNR and CDR2 is FQNEAQ (reference sequence). The CDR3 DNA reads TGTGCCAGCAGCTTGAGGCCTGCCAGGACAGGGCGTTTCACCGGGGAGCTGTTTTTT. Translated: CASSLRPARTGRFTGELFF.

The chain recombines TRBV27 with TRBJ2-3, with 12 bases identical to TRBD2. CDR3 size: 18 residues. V shed 3 bases and J 2 bases; nucleotides not matched to a gene: 9. CDR1 and CDR2 (germline): MNHEY, SMNVEV (reference sequence). This chain's CDR3 is CASSFRTSGTLFTDTQYF. The CDR3 nucleotides read TGTGCCAGCAGTTTCCGGACTAGCGGGACTTTATTCACAGATACGCAGTATTTT.

The count of this clone is one. This chain links TRBV6-5 with TRBJ2-5, with D possibly TRBD1 on 6 matching bases. V was pared by 10 bases and J by 0 bases, with 12 bases between. CDR3 size: 13 residues. The V gene's germline CDR1 is MNHEY and CDR2 SVGAGI. In DNA, the CDR3 is TGTGCCACCGGCTGGGGGCACCAAGAGACCCAGTACTTC. Encoded protein: CATGWGHQETQYF.

The genes are TRBV10-3 and TRBJ1-6; TRBD1 agrees at 8 bases. Germline values: CDR1 ENHRY, CDR2 SYGVKD. This CDR3 comprises 13 residues. Losses at the gene ends were 9 bases for V and 8 bases for J; bases not matched to a gene: 6. CDR3 sequence: CAMADREDSPLHF. The CDR3 nucleotides read TGTGCCATGGCGGACAGGGAGGATTCACCCCTCCACTTT.